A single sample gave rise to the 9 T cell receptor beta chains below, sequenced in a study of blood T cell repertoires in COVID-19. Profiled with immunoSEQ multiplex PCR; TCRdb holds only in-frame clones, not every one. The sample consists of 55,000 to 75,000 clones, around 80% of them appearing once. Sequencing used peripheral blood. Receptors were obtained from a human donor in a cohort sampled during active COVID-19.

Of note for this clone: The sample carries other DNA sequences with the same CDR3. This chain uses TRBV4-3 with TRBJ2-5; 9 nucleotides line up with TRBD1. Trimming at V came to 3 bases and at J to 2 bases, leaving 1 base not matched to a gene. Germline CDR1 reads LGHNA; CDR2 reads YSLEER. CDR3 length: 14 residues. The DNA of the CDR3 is TGCGCCAGCAGCCAGGACAGGGGACAAGAGACCCAGTACTTC. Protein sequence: CASSQDRGQETQYF.

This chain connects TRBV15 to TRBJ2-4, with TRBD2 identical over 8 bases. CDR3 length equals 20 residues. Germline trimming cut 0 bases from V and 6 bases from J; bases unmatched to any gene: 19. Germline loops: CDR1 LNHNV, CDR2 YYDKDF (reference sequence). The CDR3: CATSRETGITSGGSGNIQYF. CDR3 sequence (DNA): TGTGCCACCAGCAGAGAGACCGGGATAACTAGCGGTGGGAGCGGAAACATTCAGTACTTC.

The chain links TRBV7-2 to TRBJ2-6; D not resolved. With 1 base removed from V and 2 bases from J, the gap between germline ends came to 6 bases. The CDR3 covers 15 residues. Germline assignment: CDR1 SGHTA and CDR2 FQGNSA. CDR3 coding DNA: TGTGCCAGCAGCTTAGATACAGCTGGGGCCAACGTCCTGACTTTC. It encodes CASSLDTAGANVLTF.

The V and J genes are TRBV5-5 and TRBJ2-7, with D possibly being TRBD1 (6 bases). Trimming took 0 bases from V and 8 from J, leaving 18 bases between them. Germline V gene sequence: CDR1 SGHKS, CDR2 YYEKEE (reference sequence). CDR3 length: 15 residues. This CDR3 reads CASSLENRVPRQQYF. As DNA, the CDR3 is TGTGCCAGCAGCTTGGAGAACAGGGTGCCCCGCCAGCAGTACTTC. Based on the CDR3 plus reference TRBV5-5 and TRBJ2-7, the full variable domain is DAGVTQSPTHLIKTRGQQVTLRCSPISGHKSVSWYQQVLGQGPQFIFQYYEKEERGRGNFPDRFSARQFPNYSSELNVNALLLGDSALYLCASSLENRVPRQQYFGPGTRLTVT.

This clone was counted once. In DNA, the CDR3 is TGTGCCAGCAGTTATGCACAGGGTCCCTACGAGCAGTACTTC. Encoded protein: CASSYAQGPYEQYF. The V and J genes are TRBV6-2 or TRBV6-3 and TRBJ2-7, with D possibly being TRBD1 (6 bases). V lost 3 bases to trimming and J lost 2 bases, with 11 bases between them. This CDR3 has 14 amino acids. Germline V gene data show CDR1 as MNHEY and CDR2 as SVGEGT.

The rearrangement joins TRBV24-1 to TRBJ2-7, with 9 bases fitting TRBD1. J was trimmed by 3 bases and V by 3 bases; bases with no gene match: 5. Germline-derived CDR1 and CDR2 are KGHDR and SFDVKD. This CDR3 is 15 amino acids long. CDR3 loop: CATSDARDRVYEQYF. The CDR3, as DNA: TGTGCCACCAGTGATGCTCGGGACAGGGTCTACGAGCAGTACTTC.

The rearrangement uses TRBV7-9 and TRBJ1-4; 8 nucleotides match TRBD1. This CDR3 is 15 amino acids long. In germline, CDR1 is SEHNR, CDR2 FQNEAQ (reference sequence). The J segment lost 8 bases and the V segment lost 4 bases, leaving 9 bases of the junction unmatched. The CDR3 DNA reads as TGTGCCAGCAGCTACGAAGGACAGGGCACGGAAAAACTGTTTTTT. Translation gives CASSYEGQGTEKLFF.

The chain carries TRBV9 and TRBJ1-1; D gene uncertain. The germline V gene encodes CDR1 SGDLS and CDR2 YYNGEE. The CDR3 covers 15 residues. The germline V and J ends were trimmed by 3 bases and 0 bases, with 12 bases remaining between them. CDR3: CASSARGEVNTEAFF. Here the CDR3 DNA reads TGTGCCAGCAGCGCTCGTGGGGAGGTGAACACTGAAGCTTTCTTT.

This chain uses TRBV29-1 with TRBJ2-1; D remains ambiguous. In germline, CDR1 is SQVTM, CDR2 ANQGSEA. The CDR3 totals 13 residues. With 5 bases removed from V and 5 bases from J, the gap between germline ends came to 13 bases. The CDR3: CSVRSSIHNEQFF. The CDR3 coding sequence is TGCAGCGTTCGTTCGAGCATCCACAATGAGCAGTTCTTC.